This passage covers 20 T cell receptor beta chains from one sample sequenced in a study of T cell responses to AZD1222 COVID-19 vaccine. Assay: immunoSEQ multiplex PCR; the TCRdb copy retains only in-frame clones and omits some. The sample includes roughly 140,000 clones, 90% seen only once; the top ten take 1.5% to 2%. Sample: peripheral blood, taken on day 0 of AZD1222 vaccination. Receptors originate from an adult in good health.

The V gene is TRBV30, the J gene TRBJ1-6; 7 bases line up with TRBD1. This CDR3 has 15 amino acids. J was trimmed by 6 bases and V by 1 base; bases with no gene match: 6. Germline V gives CDR1 GTSNPN, CDR2 SVGIG (reference sequence). The CDR3 loop is CAWSGGGAGNSPLHF. Written as DNA, the CDR3 is TGTGCCTGGAGTGGAGGGGGCGCCGGTAATTCACCCCTCCACTTT.

This chain's CDR3 is CASSFHLGSNQPQHF. As DNA, the CDR3 is TGTGCCAGCAGTTTCCATTTGGGAAGCAATCAGCCCCAGCATTTT. This chain joins TRBV28 and TRBJ1-5, with D uncertain. There are 15 residues in the CDR3. The V end was cut by 3 bases, the J end by 1 base, with 10 bases between. Looked up from germline, CDR1 is MDHEN and CDR2 is SYDVKM.

This clone was found a few times. This chain uses TRBV7-6 with TRBJ1-6, with no clear D. The CDR3 extends over 19 amino acids. Germline CDR1 and CDR2: SGHVS and FNYEAQ. Trimming took 0 bases from V and 0 from J, leaving 15 bases between them. The CDR3 sequence is CASSLAILRRSSYNSPLHF. The CDR3 nucleotides read TGTGCCAGCAGCTTAGCCATTTTGCGTCGGAGCTCCTATAATTCACCCCTCCACTTT.

The chain links TRBV11-2 to TRBJ2-5; possibly TRBD2 for D (5 bases). With 1 base removed from V and 9 bases from J, the gap between germline ends came to 12 bases. CDR3 length: 13 residues. Germline loops: CDR1 SGHAT, CDR2 FQNNGV. The CDR3 loop is CASSLGRGWAQYF. CDR3 in DNA: TGTGCCAGCAGCTTAGGTCGGGGATGGGCCCAGTACTTC.

The chain employs TRBV7-2 and TRBJ1-1; no firm D call. Germline V gene sequence: CDR1 SGHTA, CDR2 FQGNSA. The CDR3 totals 16 residues. Trimming cost V 1 base and J 1 base, with 13 bases left between them. The CDR3 coding sequence is TGTGCCAGCAGCTTAGATGCGAGCCGAGGGAACACTGAAGCTTTCTTT. It is translated as CASSLDASRGNTEAFF.

This clone was detected only a few times. The rearrangement uses TRBV19 and TRBJ1-2, with 7 bases matching TRBD1. This CDR3 has 13 residues. V trimming: 3 bases; J trimming: 4 bases; junction bases outside the gene matches: 2. Germline CDR1 LNHDA, CDR2 SQIVND (reference sequence). The CDR3 bases are TGTGCCAGTAGTATCGGACAGGTCTATGGCTACACCTTC. Amino acid sequence: CASSIGQVYGYTF.

This clone occurred many times. The chain carries TRBV4-1 and TRBJ2-2; 10 bases map to TRBD1. The CDR3 is 14 amino acids. Germline V gives CDR1 MGHRA, CDR2 YSYEKL. Losses at the gene ends were 10 bases for V and 3 bases for J; bases not matched to a gene: 5. Written as DNA, the CDR3 is TGCGCCACCGAGGGACAGGGGTACACCGGGGAGCTGTTTTTT. Encoded protein: CATEGQGYTGELFF.

CDR3: CASSQDGQGATNEKLFF. In DNA form, the CDR3 reads TGCGCCAGCAGCCAGGACGGACAGGGGGCAACTAATGAAAAACTGTTTTTT. The rearrangement links TRBV4-3 to TRBJ1-4, with TRBD1 identical over 10 bases. Germline-derived CDR1 and CDR2 are LGHNA and YSLEER. The CDR3 has 17 amino acids. The trim removed 3 bases at V and 0 bases at J, leaving 4 bases unmatched.

The rearrangement uses TRBV9 and TRBJ2-7; TRBD2 matches at 12 bases. Germline values: CDR1 SGDLS, CDR2 YYNGEE. The length of the CDR3 is 15 residues. With V trimmed by 0 bases and J by 4 bases, 2 bases remained unmatched. CDR3 coding DNA: TGTGCCAGCAGCGTAGGGACTAGCGGGAAATACGAGCAGTACTTC. It yields the protein CASSVGTSGKYEQYF.

The V and J genes are TRBV19 and TRBJ2-2; TRBD2 is a possible D gene (5 bases). Trimming stripped 3 bases from V and 1 base from J, with 9 bases between. Per the germline V gene, CDR1 is LNHDA and CDR2 is SQIVND (reference sequence). This CDR3 spans 15 amino acids. In DNA, the CDR3 is TGTGCCAGTAGTATGGGCGGGCTGAACACCGGGGAGCTGTTTTTT. Encoded protein: CASSMGGLNTGELFF. The complete variable domain, with remaining parts taken from reference TRBV19 and TRBJ2-2, reads DGGITQSPKYLFRKEGQNVTLSCEQNLNHDAMYWYRQDPGQGLRLIYYSQIVNDFQKGDIAEGYSVSREKKESFPLTVTSAQKNPTAFYLCASSMGGLNTGELFFGEGSRLTVL.

V is TRBV27 and J is TRBJ2-7; perhaps TRBD2 as D (6 bases). V lost 5 bases and J lost 6, with 20 bases in between. The CDR3 spans 15 residues. Germline V lookup: CDR1 MNHEY, CDR2 SMNVEV (reference sequence). This CDR3 reads CASSPLANTLPEQYF. The CDR3 coding sequence is TGTGCCAGCAGTCCTCTAGCGAATACCCTTCCCGAGCAGTACTTC.

Only one count was recorded for this clone. The J gene is TRBJ2-7, the V gene TRBV27, with D possibly matching TRBD1 (6 bases). Germline V lookup: CDR1 MNHEY, CDR2 SMNVEV (reference sequence). Trimming shortened V by 5 bases and J by 2 bases, and 28 bases separated the two germline ends. This CDR3 contains 19 residues. As DNA, the CDR3 is TGTGCCAGCAGTCTAATTTCCCTCGATCGCACAGGGATCCCCTACGAGCAGTACTTC. This sequence encodes CASSLISLDRTGIPYEQYF.

The chain uses TRBV19 and TRBJ2-7, with TRBD1 identical over 7 bases. The V gene end was trimmed by 5 bases and the J gene end by 0 bases; junction bases not matched to a gene: 10. The CDR3 loop spans 16 amino acids. Germline loops: CDR1 LNHDA, CDR2 SQIVND (reference sequence). The chain's CDR3 is CASSQEWDRLSYEQYF. The CDR3 DNA sequence: TGTGCCAGTAGTCAAGAATGGGACAGACTCTCCTACGAGCAGTACTTC.

This clone was observed a single time. This rearrangement joins TRBV5-1 to TRBJ2-1; TRBD2 matches at 11 bases. The CDR3 sequence is 15 residues long. J gave up 6 bases and V 4 bases, and 6 bases lay outside the gene matches. CDR1 SGHRS and CDR2 YFSETQ come from the germline V gene. CDR3 bases: TGCGCCAGCAGCAAACTAGCGGGAGTCGGCAATGAGCAGTTCTTC. This sequence encodes CASSKLAGVGNEQFF. Complete variable domain (other parts from reference TRBV5-1 and TRBJ2-1): KAGVTQTPRYLIKTRGQQVTLSCSPISGHRSVSWYQQTPGQGLQFLFEYFSETQRNKGNFPGRFSGRQFSNSRSEMNVSTLELGDSALYLCASSKLAGVGNEQFFGPGTRLTVL.

V is TRBV29-1 and J is TRBJ2-1; D not certain. In germline, CDR1 is SQVTM, CDR2 ANQGSEA. The CDR3 totals 13 residues. Trimming pared 2 bases from V and 0 bases from J, leaving 5 bases between. For the CDR3, the DNA is TGCAGCGTTGAAACGGGCTCCTACAATGAGCAGTTCTTC. It specifies CSVETGSYNEQFF.

The gene calls are TRBV5-1 and TRBJ1-4; TRBD1 matches 9 bases. Germline lookup yields CDR1 SGHRS and CDR2 YFSETQ. Trimming at V came to 4 bases and at J to 7 bases, leaving 5 bases not matched to a gene. The CDR3 loop spans 14 amino acids. As DNA, the CDR3 is TGCGCCAGCAGCGTGGGACAGGGAGGTGAAAAACTGTTTTTT. It translates to CASSVGQGGEKLFF.

The chain recombines TRBV19 with TRBJ1-1; 8 bases agree with TRBD1. Trimming cost V 4 bases and J 2 bases; bases outside gene matches: 9. This CDR3 is 16 amino acids long. Germline V CDR1 and CDR2: LNHDA, SQIVND (reference sequence). CDR3: CASSRGLRGPNTEAFF. CDR3 nucleotides: TGTGCCAGTAGTAGAGGTCTCAGGGGGCCAAACACTGAAGCTTTCTTT.

This chain joins TRBV28 and TRBJ1-2, with unresolved D. Trimming took 2 bases from V and 4 from J, leaving 5 bases between them. The CDR3 sequence is 12 residues long. Germline V gene data show CDR1 as MDHEN and CDR2 as SYDVKM. CDR3 amino acids: CASSLRFYGYTF. DNA for the CDR3: TGTGCCAGCAGTTTACGGTTCTATGGCTACACCTTC.

V is TRBV6-1 and J is TRBJ1-5; unclear D gene. The CDR3 is 17 amino acids. Per germline, CDR1 MNHNS and CDR2 SASEGT. V gave up 2 bases and J gave up 1 base, with 15 bases separating them. The CDR3 region is CASSEWNPTLSNQPQHF. The CDR3 DNA reads TGTGCCAGCAGTGAATGGAATCCCACATTAAGCAATCAGCCCCAGCATTTT.

This clone was observed once. The chain employs TRBV27 and TRBJ1-2; 11 bases are shared with TRBD1. V gave up 11 bases and J gave up 7 bases; unmatched junction bases: 18. The germline V gene has CDR1 MNHEY and CDR2 SMNVEV (reference sequence). The CDR3 covers 16 residues. This CDR3 is CARPPGQGDRAGGYTF. As DNA, the CDR3 is TGTGCCCGGCCCCCGGGACAGGGGGATCGAGCAGGTGGCTACACCTTC.